This T cell receptor beta chain is drawn from a study of T cell changes during pregnancy in multiple sclerosis. Deletions cut 3 bases from V and 4 bases from J, with 7 bases between. From germline, CDR1 is SGHTA and CDR2 FQGTGA. This CDR3 spans 13 amino acids. The table came from immunoSEQ multiplex PCR; TCRdb's copy has only in-frame clones and leaves some out. Of 25,000 to 35,000 clones in the sample, just over 90% were seen once. The receptor comes from a female donor with multiple sclerosis, enrolled in a pregnancy study. The source material was CD8+ T cells from peripheral blood mononuclear cells, sampled before pregnancy. V gene TRBV7-3 combines with J gene TRBJ1-5, with D uncertain. Written as DNA, the CDR3 is TGTGCCAGCAGCTTCGGTGGTAATCAGCCCCAGCATTTT. Translation gives CASSFGGNQPQHF.